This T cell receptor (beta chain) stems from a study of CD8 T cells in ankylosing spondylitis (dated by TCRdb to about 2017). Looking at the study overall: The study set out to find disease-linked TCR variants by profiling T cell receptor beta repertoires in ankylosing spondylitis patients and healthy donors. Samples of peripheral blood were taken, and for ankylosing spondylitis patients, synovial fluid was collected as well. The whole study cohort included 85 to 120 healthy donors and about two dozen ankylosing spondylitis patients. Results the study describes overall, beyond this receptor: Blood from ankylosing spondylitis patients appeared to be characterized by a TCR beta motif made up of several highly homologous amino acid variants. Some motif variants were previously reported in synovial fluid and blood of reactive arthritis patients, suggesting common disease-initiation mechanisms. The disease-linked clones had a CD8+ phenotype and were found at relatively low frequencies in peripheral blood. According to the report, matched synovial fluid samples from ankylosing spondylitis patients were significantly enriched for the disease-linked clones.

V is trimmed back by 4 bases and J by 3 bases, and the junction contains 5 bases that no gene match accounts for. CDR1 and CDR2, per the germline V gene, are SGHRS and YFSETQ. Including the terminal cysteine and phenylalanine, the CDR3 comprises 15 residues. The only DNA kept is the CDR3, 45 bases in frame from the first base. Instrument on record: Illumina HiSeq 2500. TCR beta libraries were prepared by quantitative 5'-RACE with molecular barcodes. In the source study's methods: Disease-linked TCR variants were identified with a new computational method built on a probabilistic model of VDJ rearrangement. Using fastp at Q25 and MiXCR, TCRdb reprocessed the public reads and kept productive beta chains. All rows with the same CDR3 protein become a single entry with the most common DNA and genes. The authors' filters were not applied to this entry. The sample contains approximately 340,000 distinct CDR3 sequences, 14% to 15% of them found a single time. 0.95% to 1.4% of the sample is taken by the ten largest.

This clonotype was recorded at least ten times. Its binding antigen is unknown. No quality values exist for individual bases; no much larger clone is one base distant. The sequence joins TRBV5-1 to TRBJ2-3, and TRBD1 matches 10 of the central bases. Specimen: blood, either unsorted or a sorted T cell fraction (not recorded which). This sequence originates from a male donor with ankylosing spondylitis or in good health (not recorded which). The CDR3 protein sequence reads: CASSPGTGVTDTQYF. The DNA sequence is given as TGCGCCAGCAGCCCCGGGACAGGGGTGACAGATACGCAGTATTTT.